This TCR beta chain was sequenced for a study of cytomegalovirus exposure and HLA in healthy donors. It was with 60 Vbeta and 13 Jbeta primers that the PCR ran. Sequencing used immunoSEQ multiplex PCR; TCRdb keeps in-frame clones, though not all of them. The repertoire holds about 92,000 clones, about three quarters seen once, with under 8% in the top ten. Germline CDR1 is SGHVS and CDR2 is FNYEAQ. The V segment lost 3 bases and the J segment 4 bases; nucleotides outside the gene matches: 5. The CDR3 contains 14 residues. The J gene is TRBJ2-7, the V gene TRBV7-6, with TRBD1 matching over 8 bases. The source material was PBMCs. The origin of this receptor is a man aged 50 or older in good health and CMV-seropositive. CDR3 sequence: CASSLAGGKYEQYF. The CDR3 region has the DNA TGTGCCAGCAGCTTGGCAGGGGGCAAATACGAGCAGTACTTC.